This T cell receptor beta chain stems from a study of technical replicates of blood from several donors. The V end was cut by 4 bases, the J end by 3 bases, with 15 bases between. CDR1 is MGHRA, CDR2 YSYEKL, per germline. This CDR3 is 15 amino acids long. The method was immunoSEQ multiplex PCR; TCRdb's version includes in-frame clones alone and lacks a portion of them. The sample holds around 62,000 clones, nearly 98% seen once. This clonotype was sampled from a human donor in good health. The J gene is TRBJ1-1, the V gene TRBV4-1; a possible D gene is TRBD1 (5 bases). Sequencing was carried out using T cells isolated from PBMCs. This CDR3 reads CASSPWGRADTEAFF. In DNA, the CDR3 is TGCGCCAGCAGCCCATGGGGGAGGGCGGACACTGAAGCTTTCTTT.